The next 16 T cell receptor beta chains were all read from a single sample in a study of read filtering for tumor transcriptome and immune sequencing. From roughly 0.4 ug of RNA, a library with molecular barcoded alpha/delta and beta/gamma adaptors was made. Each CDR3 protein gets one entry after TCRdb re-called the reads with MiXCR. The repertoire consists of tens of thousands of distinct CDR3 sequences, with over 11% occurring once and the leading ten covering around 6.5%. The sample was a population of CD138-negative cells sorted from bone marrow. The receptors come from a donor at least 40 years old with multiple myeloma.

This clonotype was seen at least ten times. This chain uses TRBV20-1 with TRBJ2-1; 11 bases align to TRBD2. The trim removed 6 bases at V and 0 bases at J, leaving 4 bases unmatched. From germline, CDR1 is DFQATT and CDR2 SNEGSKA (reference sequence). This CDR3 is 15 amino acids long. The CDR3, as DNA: TGCAGTGCAATAGCGGGAGGGTCCTCCTACAATGAGCAGTTCTTC. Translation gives CSAIAGGSSYNEQFF.

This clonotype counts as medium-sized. In DNA, the CDR3 is TGCAGTGCCGACAGGGAAGCCTACAATGAGCAGTTCTTC. Protein: CSADREAYNEQFF. The V call is TRBV20-1, the J call TRBJ2-1; the match to TRBD1 covers 7 bases. CDR1 is DFQATT and CDR2 is SNEGSKA in the germline V gene (reference sequence). V lost 6 bases, J lost 2 bases, and 4 bases stayed unmatched. The CDR3 runs to 13 residues.

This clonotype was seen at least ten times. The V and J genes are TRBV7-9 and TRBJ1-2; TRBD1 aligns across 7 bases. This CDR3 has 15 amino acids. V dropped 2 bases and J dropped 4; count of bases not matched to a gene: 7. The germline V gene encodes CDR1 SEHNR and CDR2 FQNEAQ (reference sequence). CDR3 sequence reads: CASSLSGGQIYGYTF. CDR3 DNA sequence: TGTGCCAGCAGCTTATCGGGGGGACAGATCTATGGCTACACCTTC.

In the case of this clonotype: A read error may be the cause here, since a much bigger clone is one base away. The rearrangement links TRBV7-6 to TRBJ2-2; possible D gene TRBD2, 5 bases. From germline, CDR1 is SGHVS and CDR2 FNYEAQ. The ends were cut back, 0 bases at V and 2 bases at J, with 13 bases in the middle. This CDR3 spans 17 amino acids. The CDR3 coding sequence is TGTGCCAGCAGCTTAGCGCGGGCAGGAGGAAACACCGGGGAGCTGTTTTTT. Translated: CASSLARAGGNTGELFF.

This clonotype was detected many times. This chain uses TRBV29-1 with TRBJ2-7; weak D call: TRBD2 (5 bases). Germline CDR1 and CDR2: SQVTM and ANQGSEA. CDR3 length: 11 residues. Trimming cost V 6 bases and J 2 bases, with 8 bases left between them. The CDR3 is CSVSGAYEQYF. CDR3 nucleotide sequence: TGCAGCGTAAGCGGTGCCTACGAGCAGTACTTC.

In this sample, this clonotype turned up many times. CDR3 nucleotide sequence: TGTGCCAGCAGCCAAGAAGCCAGGGGTCGAGGGGCTTTCTTT. Its protein is CASSQEARGRGAFF. This chain connects TRBV14 to TRBJ1-1, with a weak D call TRBD1 (6 bases). CDR1 is SGHDN and CDR2 is FVKESK in the germline V gene. The CDR3 covers 14 residues. The ends were cut back, 0 bases at V and 11 bases at J, with 16 bases in the middle. Using reference TRBV14 and TRBJ1-1 for the parts outside the CDR3, the full variable domain is EAGVTQFPSHSVIEKGQTVTLRCDPISGHDNLYWYRRVMGKEIKFLLHFVKESKQDESGMPNNRFLAERTGGTYSTLKVQPAELEDSGVYFCASSQEARGRGAFFGQGTRLTVV.

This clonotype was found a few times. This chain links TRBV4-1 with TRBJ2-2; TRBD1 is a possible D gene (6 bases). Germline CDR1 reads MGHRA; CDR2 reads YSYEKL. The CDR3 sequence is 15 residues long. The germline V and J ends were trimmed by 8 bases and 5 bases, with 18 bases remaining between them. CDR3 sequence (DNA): TGCGCCAGCGAAGGGAACACAGGGAAAACCGGGGAGCTGTTTTTT. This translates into CASEGNTGKTGELFF.

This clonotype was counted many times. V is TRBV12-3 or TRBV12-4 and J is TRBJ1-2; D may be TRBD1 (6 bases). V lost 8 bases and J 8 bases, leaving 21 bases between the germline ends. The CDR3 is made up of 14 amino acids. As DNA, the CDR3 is TGTGCCAGCGCTGGTGGGGGCGGAGGGACAGGCTACACCTTC. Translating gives CASAGGGGGTGYTF.

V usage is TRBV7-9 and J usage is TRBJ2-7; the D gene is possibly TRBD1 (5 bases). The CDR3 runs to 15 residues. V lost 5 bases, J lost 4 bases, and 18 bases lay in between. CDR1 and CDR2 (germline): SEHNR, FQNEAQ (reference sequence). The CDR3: CASSEGHWIAYEQYF. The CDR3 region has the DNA TGTGCCAGCAGCGAAGGACACTGGATCGCTTACGAGCAGTACTTC.

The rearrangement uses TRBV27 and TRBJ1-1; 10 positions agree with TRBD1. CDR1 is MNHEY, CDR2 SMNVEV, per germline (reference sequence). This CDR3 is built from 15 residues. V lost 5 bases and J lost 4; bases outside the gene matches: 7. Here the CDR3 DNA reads TGTGCCAGCAGTCCCCAGACAGGGGGCACCACTGAAGCTTTCTTT. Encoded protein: CASSPQTGGTTEAFF.

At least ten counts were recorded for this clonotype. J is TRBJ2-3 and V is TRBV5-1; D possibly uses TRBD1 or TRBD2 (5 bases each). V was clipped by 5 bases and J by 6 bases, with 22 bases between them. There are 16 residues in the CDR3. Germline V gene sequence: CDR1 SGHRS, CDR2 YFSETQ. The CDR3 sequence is CASRFRGAPPADTQYF. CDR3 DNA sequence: TGCGCCAGCAGATTCCGAGGGGCCCCGCCCGCCGATACGCAGTATTTT.

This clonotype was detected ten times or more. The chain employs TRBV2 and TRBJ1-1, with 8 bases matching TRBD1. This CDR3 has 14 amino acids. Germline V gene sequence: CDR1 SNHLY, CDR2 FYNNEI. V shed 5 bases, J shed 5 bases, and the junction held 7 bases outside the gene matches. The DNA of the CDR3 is TGTGCCAGCAGTCCTGGACAGGGTAGGACTGAAGCTTTCTTT. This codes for CASSPGQGRTEAFF. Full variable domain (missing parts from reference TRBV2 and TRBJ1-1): EPEVTQTPSHQVTQMGQEVILRCVPISNHLYFYWYRQILGQKVEFLVSFYNNEISEKSEIFDDQFSVERPDGSNFTLKIRSTKLEDSAMYFCASSPGQGRTEAFFGQGTRLTVV.

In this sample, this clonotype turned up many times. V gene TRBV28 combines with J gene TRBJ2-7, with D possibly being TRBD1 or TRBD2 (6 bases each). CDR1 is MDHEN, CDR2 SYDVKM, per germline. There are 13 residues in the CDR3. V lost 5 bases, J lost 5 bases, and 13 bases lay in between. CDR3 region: CASSRRRGHEQYF. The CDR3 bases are TGTGCCAGCAGTCGCAGACGGGGGCACGAGCAGTACTTC.

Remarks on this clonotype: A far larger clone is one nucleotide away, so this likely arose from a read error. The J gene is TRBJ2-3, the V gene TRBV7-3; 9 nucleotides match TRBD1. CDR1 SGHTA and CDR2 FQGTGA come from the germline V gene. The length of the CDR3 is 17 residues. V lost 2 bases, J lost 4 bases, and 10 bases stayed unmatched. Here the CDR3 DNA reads TGTGCCAGCAGCTTAGGGGGACAGGGCTGCCCCGCAGATACGCAGTATTTT. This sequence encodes CASSLGGQGCPADTQYF.

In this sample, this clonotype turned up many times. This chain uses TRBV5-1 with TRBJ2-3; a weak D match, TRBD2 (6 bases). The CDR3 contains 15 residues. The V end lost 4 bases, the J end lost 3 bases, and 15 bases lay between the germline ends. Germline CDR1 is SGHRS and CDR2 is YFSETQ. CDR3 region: CASSPQGGRTDTQYF. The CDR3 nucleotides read TGCGCCAGCAGCCCCCAGGGAGGTAGAACAGATACGCAGTATTTT.

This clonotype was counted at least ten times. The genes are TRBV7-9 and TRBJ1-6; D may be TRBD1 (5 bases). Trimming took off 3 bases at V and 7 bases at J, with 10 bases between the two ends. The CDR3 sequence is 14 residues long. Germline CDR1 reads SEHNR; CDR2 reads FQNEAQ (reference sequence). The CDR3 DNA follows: TGTGCCAGCAGCTTTGACAGCGGAAATTCACCCCTCCACTTT. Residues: CASSFDSGNSPLHF.